The clone carrying this T cell receptor beta chain was seen more than once but under ten times. The target antigen is unknown. This record belongs to a study of cytomegalovirus exposure and HLA in healthy donors. General study results and limits: The records held CMV serostatus as the only immune exposure information. A previous analysis found most TCR beta V segments productive roughly 87% or roughly 30% of the time. In vitro testing confirmed a few CMV-associated chains as specific for CMV antigens.

PCR employed 60 Vbeta and 13 Jbeta primers. The assay was immunoSEQ multiplex PCR, and TCRdb's table has in-frame clones only and misses some. Found here are 110,000 or so clones, about 64% of them singletons; the top ten hold 8% to 10%. V gave up 4 bases and J gave up 7 bases; unmatched junction bases: 5. There are 14 residues in the CDR3. Germline lookup yields CDR1 SEHNR and CDR2 FQNEAQ (reference sequence). This clonotype was sampled from a young man in good health and CMV-seropositive. The chain joins TRBV7-9 to TRBJ2-7; 12 positions match TRBD1. The sample was PBMCs. CDR3 amino acids: CASSSGQGAREQYF. CDR3 coding DNA: TGTGCCAGCAGCTCGGGACAGGGGGCGCGGGAGCAGTACTTC. Using reference TRBV7-9 and TRBJ2-7 for the parts outside the CDR3, the full variable domain is DTGVSQNPRHKITKRGQNVTFRCDPISEHNRLYWYRQTLGQGPEFLTYFQNEAQLEKSRLLSDRFSAERPKGSFSTLEIQRTEQGDSAMYLCASSSGQGAREQYFGPGTRLTVT.